This is a list of T cell receptor beta chains from one sample in a study of T cell changes during pregnancy in multiple sclerosis. The data were produced by immunoSEQ multiplex PCR, yet TCRdb's version contains in-frame clones alone and is incomplete. In the table there are more than 35,000 clones, around 89% of which are singletons. The sample consisted of CD8+ T cells from peripheral blood mononuclear cells, taken after pregnancy. These receptors all come from a female donor in good health, enrolled as a control in a pregnancy study. The CDR3 runs from the conserved cysteine through the conserved F or W. The D gene is left open where the match is weak. Size values are once, few and many counts, or a class for expanded clones, and some rows have none.

CASSGRDGANTEAFF,TGTGCCAGCAGCGGGCGGGACGGAGCGAACACTGAAGCTTTCTTT,NA,TRBV25-1,NA,TRBJ1-1
CASSGMTSGVPYEQYF,TGTGCCAGCAGTGGAATGACTAGCGGGGTCCCCTACGAGCAGTACTTC,TRBD2,TRBV2,NA,TRBJ2-7
CATDPGEGVNYEQYF,TGTGCCACGGACCCAGGGGAGGGAGTAAACTACGAGCAGTACTTC,NA,TRBV10-3,NA,TRBJ2-7
CASSTGNTEAFF,TGTGCCAGCAGTACCGGGAACACTGAAGCTTTCTTT,NA,TRBV28,NA,TRBJ1-1
CASSASGKYGYTF,TGTGCCAGCAGCGCTTCAGGGAAGTATGGCTACACCTTC,NA,TRBV9,NA,TRBJ1-2
CASGLGGGEAFF,TGTGCTAGTGGTTTAGGGGGGGGTGAAGCTTTCTTT,NA,TRBV12-5,NA,TRBJ1-1
CAWTSGLNTGELFF,TGTGCCTGGACTTCAGGGCTGAACACCGGGGAGCTGTTTTTT,NA,TRBV30,NA,TRBJ2-2
CASSPYRGETQYF,TGTGCCAGCAGTCCCTACAGGGGAGAGACCCAGTACTTC,TRBD1,TRBV6-6,once,TRBJ2-5
CASSGDQLQETQYF,TGTGCCAGCAGTGGAGACCAACTACAAGAGACCCAGTACTTC,NA,TRBV2,NA,TRBJ2-5
CASSQGTPYNSPLHF,TGTGCCAGCAGCCAAGGAACACCTTATAATTCACCCCTCCACTTT,NA,TRBV14,NA,TRBJ1-6
CASSPRLAGGTDTQYF,TGTGCCAGCAGCCCCCGACTAGCGGGGGGGACAGATACGCAGTATTTT,TRBD2,TRBV13,NA,TRBJ2-3
CASRREGYLETQYF,TGTGCCAGCAGGAGAGAGGGTTACCTAGAGACCCAGTACTTC,NA,TRBV27,NA,TRBJ2-5
CASSYSKGGGETQYF,TGTGCCAGCAGTTACTCGAAAGGGGGCGGGGAGACCCAGTACTTC,TRBD1,TRBV6-5,NA,TRBJ2-5
CASSRQGEVEQYF,TGTGCCAGCAGCCGACAGGGGGAGGTCGAGCAGTACTTC,TRBD1,TRBV7-9,few,TRBJ2-7
CASSVDRGLETQYF,TGTGCCAGCAGCGTCGACAGGGGGTTGGAGACCCAGTACTTC,TRBD1,TRBV28,NA,TRBJ2-5
CASSRRDRIDGNTIYF,TGTGCCAGCAGCCGAAGGGACAGGATAGATGGAAACACCATATATTTT,TRBD1,TRBV14,few,TRBJ1-3
CASSTRQGVREKLFF,TGCGCCAGCAGCACCCGACAGGGAGTACGGGAAAAACTGTTTTTT,TRBD1,TRBV4-3,NA,TRBJ1-4
CASSQGDSRADTGELFF,TGCGCCAGCAGCCAAGGTGACTCCCGAGCGGACACCGGGGAGCTGTTTTTT,NA,TRBV4-3,NA,TRBJ2-2
CASRSLAGTLHF,TGTGCCAGCAGATCCTTGGCCGGGACCCTCCACTTT,NA,TRBV27,NA,TRBJ1-6
CASSSYHYITNEKLFF,TGTGCCAGCAGTTCCTACCACTATATCACTAATGAAAAACTGTTTTTT,NA,TRBV6-5,few,TRBJ1-4
CASSTDQGTEAFF,TGTGCCAGCAGCACAGATCAGGGGACTGAAGCTTTCTTT,NA,TRBV9,NA,TRBJ1-1
CASSPTSGAYEQYF,TGCGCCAGCAGCCCGACTAGCGGGGCCTACGAGCAGTACTTC,TRBD2,TRBV5-1,once,TRBJ2-7
CASSQDRVGTGEDTQYF,TGCGCCAGCAGCCAAGATCGAGTCGGGACAGGGGAAGATACGCAGTATTTT,TRBD1,TRBV4-3,NA,TRBJ2-3
CASSETEFGQGYGYTF,TGTGCCAGCAGTGAAACCGAATTTGGACAGGGCTATGGCTACACCTTC,TRBD1,TRBV6-1,NA,TRBJ1-2
CAISGQAYTQYF,TGTGCCATCAGTGGGCAGGCGTATACGCAGTATTTT,NA,TRBV10-3,NA,TRBJ2-3
CASRGGDLAKNIQYF,TGTGCCAGTAGGGGGGGGGACTTAGCCAAAAACATTCAGTACTTC,TRBD2,TRBV19,few,TRBJ2-4
CASSKRTGRGQPQHF,TGTGCCAGCAGCAAACGGACAGGGAGGGGTCAGCCCCAGCATTTT,NA,TRBV21-1,medium-sized,TRBJ1-5
CAISESIRDYESFEQYF,TGTGCCATCAGTGAGTCGATAAGGGACTACGAGTCTTTCGAGCAGTACTTC,TRBD2,TRBV10-3,many,TRBJ2-7
CASSPRGVTEAFF,TGTGCCAGCAGTCCGCGGGGGGTAACTGAAGCTTTCTTT,NA,TRBV27,NA,TRBJ1-1
CASSQGVGTSRDNEQFF,TGCGCCAGCAGCCAAGGGGTGGGGACTAGCAGGGACAATGAGCAGTTCTTC,TRBD2,TRBV4-3,NA,TRBJ2-1
CASSQAIPDRGSHNEQFF,TGTGCCAGCAGCCAAGCCATCCCCGACAGGGGGAGCCACAATGAGCAGTTCTTC,TRBD1,TRBV14,NA,TRBJ2-1
CASSEGTTGRRNYGYTF,TGTGCCAGCAGTGAAGGGACGACAGGGAGACGGAACTATGGCTACACCTTC,TRBD1,TRBV6-1,NA,TRBJ1-2
CASWSAGLWADTQYF,TGTGCCAGCTGGAGTGCAGGGCTGTGGGCAGATACGCAGTATTTT,NA,TRBV7-9,NA,TRBJ2-3
CASSLAYRDGLDEQFF,TGTGCCAGCAGCCTAGCCTACAGGGATGGTTTGGATGAGCAGTTCTTC,NA,TRBV4-2,NA,TRBJ2-1
CASGWGAGNTIYF,TGTGCCAGCGGGTGGGGAGCGGGAAACACCATATATTTT,NA,TRBV11-2,NA,TRBJ1-3
CASSLWRGGAIGFKETQYF,TGTGCCAGCAGTTTATGGCGGGGGGGAGCGATCGGGTTTAAAGAGACCCAGTACTTC,TRBD2,TRBV27,NA,TRBJ2-5
CASSQGGGEAFF,TGCGCCAGCAGCCAAGGGGGAGGTGAAGCTTTCTTT,NA,TRBV4-3,NA,TRBJ1-1
CASRKDYHEQFF,TGTGCCAGCAGAAAGGACTACCATGAGCAGTTCTTC,NA,TRBV27,NA,TRBJ2-1
CASSQGAVNSYNEQFF,TGCGCCAGCAGCCAAGGAGCCGTCAACTCCTACAATGAGCAGTTCTTC,NA,TRBV4-3,NA,TRBJ2-1
CASSYTQGASGTEAFF,TGTGCCAGCAGTTACACCCAGGGGGCATCGGGCACTGAAGCTTTCTTT,TRBD1,TRBV6-5,NA,TRBJ1-1
CASSAHGLAGGPDEQYF,TGTGCCAGCAGCGCACACGGACTAGCGGGGGGGCCGGACGAGCAGTACTTC,TRBD2,TRBV7-9,NA,TRBJ2-7
CASSYGGEGTDTQYF,TGTGCCAGCAGTTACGGCGGGGAAGGAACAGATACGCAGTATTTT,NA,TRBV6-6,NA,TRBJ2-3
CASSLTGGGGTDTQYF,TGTGCCAGCAGCTTGACAGGGGGCGGGGGCACAGATACGCAGTATTTT,TRBD1,TRBV6-4,few,TRBJ2-3
CASSQDLRGTGANVLTF,TGCGCCAGCAGCCAAGATCTCCGGGGAACTGGGGCCAACGTCCTGACTTTC,NA,TRBV4-1,NA,TRBJ2-6
CASSPGLVYEQYF,TGTGCCAGTAGTCCCGGACTAGTCTACGAGCAGTACTTC,TRBD2,TRBV19,NA,TRBJ2-7
CSVAWQGVHEQYF,TGCAGCGTTGCGTGGCAGGGGGTCCACGAGCAGTACTTC,TRBD1,TRBV29-1,NA,TRBJ2-7
CASSLGQNNEKLFF,TGTGCCAGCAGCTTAGGGCAGAATAATGAAAAACTGTTTTTT,NA,TRBV7-9,NA,TRBJ1-4
CASSSRDSNTGELFF,TGTGCCAGCAGCTCCCGGGACTCCAACACCGGGGAGCTGTTTTTT,NA,TRBV4-2,NA,TRBJ2-2
CAIGQGAPHDEKLFF,TGTGCCATTGGACAGGGGGCGCCCCATGATGAAAAACTGTTTTTT,TRBD1,TRBV10-3,NA,TRBJ1-4
CASSELRGGYNEQFF,TGCGCCAGCAGTGAGTTGCGGGGGGGCTACAATGAGCAGTTCTTC,TRBD2,TRBV10-2,NA,TRBJ2-1
CASSLQTAYEQYF,TGTGCCAGCAGCCTACAGACAGCATACGAGCAGTACTTC,NA,TRBV11-2,few,TRBJ2-7
CASSLGTGGSGELFF,TGTGCCAGCAGTTTAGGGACAGGGGGGTCCGGGGAGCTGTTTTTT,TRBD1,TRBV27,NA,TRBJ2-2
CASSSPWAHNEQFF,TGTGCCAGCAGCTCCCCTTGGGCACACAATGAGCAGTTCTTC,NA,TRBV7-9,NA,TRBJ2-1
CASSLGTYYEQYF,TGTGCCAGCAGTTTAGGGACTTACTACGAGCAGTACTTC,NA,TRBV27,NA,TRBJ2-7
CASSFPQRGGDGYTF,TGTGCCAGCAGCTTTCCCCAACGAGGGGGCGATGGCTACACCTTC,TRBD1,TRBV11-2,NA,TRBJ1-2
CASSLGLAGWNTGELFF,TGTGCCAGCAGCTTGGGACTAGCGGGGTGGAACACCGGGGAGCTGTTTTTT,TRBD2,TRBV11-2,NA,TRBJ2-2
CASSPVQGSRNQPQHF,TGTGCCAGCAGTCCAGTACAGGGGAGTCGCAATCAGCCCCAGCATTTT,TRBD1,TRBV28,once,TRBJ1-5
CAISESPTGSSGYTF,TGTGCCATCAGTGAGTCTCCGACTGGAAGTAGTGGCTACACCTTC,NA,TRBV10-3,NA,TRBJ1-2
CAWSVLTGASPLHF,TGTGCCTGGAGTGTACTGACAGGGGCCTCACCCCTCCACTTT,TRBD1,TRBV30,NA,TRBJ1-6